These 25 T cell receptor beta chains were sequenced from one sample in a study of T cells in Graves' hyperthyroidism and ophthalmopathy. TCR beta CDR3 regions were amplified from RNA. First-round RT-PCR with HTBI primers amplified the TCR CDR3 region. TCRdb used MiXCR to reprocess the multiplex PCR reads, holding one entry per CDR3 protein. The data contain tens of thousands of distinct CDR3 sequences, approximately 53% of them singletons. The sample comprised peripheral blood or thyroid tissue (not recorded which). The receptors come from a man aged 18 to 30 with Graves' hyperthyroidism.

This sequence joins TRBV2 and TRBJ2-5; weak D call: TRBD2 (5 bases). V gave up 6 bases and J gave up 2 bases, with 19 bases separating them. CDR1 and CDR2 from the germline V gene are SNHLY and FYNNEI. The CDR3 totals 16 residues. The CDR3 reads CASSLAGVGGQETQYF. The DNA of the CDR3 is TGTGCCAGCAGCTTGGCCGGGGTTGGTGGGCAAGAGACCCAGTACTTC. The whole variable domain, remainder taken from reference TRBV2 and TRBJ2-5, is EPEVTQTPSHQVTQMGQEVILRCVPISNHLYFYWYRQILGQKVEFLVSFYNNEISEKSEIFDDQFSVERPDGSNFTLKIRSTKLEDSAMYFCASSLAGVGGQETQYFGPGTRLLVL.

The chain is built from TRBV29-1 and TRBJ1-2; D perhaps matches TRBD1 (5 bases). The ends were cut back, 0 bases at V and 5 bases at J, with 10 bases in the middle. The germline CDR1 and CDR2 sequences are SQVTM and ANQGSEA. The CDR3 contains 13 residues. CDR3 DNA sequence: TGCAGCGTTGAAGATCGTGAGGGGTATGGCTACACCTTC. This codes for CSVEDREGYGYTF.

The chain carries TRBV9 and TRBJ1-2; possibly TRBD1 for D (6 bases). Trimming shortened V by 3 bases and J by 1 base, and 13 bases separated the two germline ends. Germline V gene data show CDR1 as SGDLS and CDR2 as YYNGEE. The CDR3 length is 15 residues. The CDR3, as DNA: TGTGCCAGCAGCGCGAGGGGGGTTGGTAACTATGGCTACACCTTC. This translates into CASSARGVGNYGYTF.

Only one count was recorded for this clonotype. The rearrangement uses TRBV25-1 and TRBJ1-2; TRBD1 agrees at 7 bases. The germline CDR1 and CDR2 sequences are MGHDK and SYGVNS. The junction had 20 bases not matched to a gene; V was cut back by 3 bases and J by 4 bases. CDR3 length: 19 amino acids. The CDR3 loop reads CASSDNQWDSRRSTYGYTF. CDR3 coding DNA: TGTGCCAGCAGTGATAACCAGTGGGACAGCCGGCGTTCTACCTATGGCTACACCTTC.

This clonotype was seen ten or more times. This chain uses TRBV20-1 with TRBJ2-6, with 8 bases fitting TRBD1. The germline V gene has CDR1 DFQATT and CDR2 SNEGSKA (reference sequence). CDR3 size: 17 residues. Trimming at V came to 3 bases and at J to 0 bases, leaving 7 bases not matched to a gene. This CDR3 is CSASPGGSFSGANVLTF. The DNA of the CDR3 is TGCAGTGCTAGTCCAGGGGGCTCATTCTCTGGGGCCAACGTCCTGACTTTC.

The chain couples TRBV15 to TRBJ1-3; no reliable D call. The germline CDR1 and CDR2 sequences are LNHNV and YYDKDF (reference sequence). The germline V and J ends were trimmed by 9 bases and 4 bases, with 19 bases remaining between them. This CDR3 is 15 amino acids long. The DNA of the CDR3 is TGTGCCACATCACTCGACACCCACATCGGAAACACCATATATTTT. Amino acids: CATSLDTHIGNTIYF.

This clonotype was seen a few times. The rearrangement uses TRBV28 and TRBJ1-3; D possibly corresponds to TRBD1 (5 bases). Trimming removed 6 bases at V and 0 bases at J, with 15 bases between. Germline V gene sequence: CDR1 MDHEN, CDR2 SYDVKM. CDR3 length: 16 residues. The CDR3 bases are TGTGCCAGCAGCCCGAAGGGGCCCTTCTCTGGAAACACCATATATTTT. It yields the protein CASSPKGPFSGNTIYF.

Comments on this clonotype: An end of the junction does not agree with germline; a read error may underlie this. The chain couples TRBV20-1 to TRBJ1-2, with D perhaps matching TRBD1 (6 bases). The CDR3 is 13 residues long. The germline V gene has CDR1 DFQATT and CDR2 SNEGSKA (reference sequence). The CDR3 nucleotides read TGCAGCGCTAGTAGCCCGGGGGCAACTGGCTACACCTTC. It specifies CSASSPGATGYTF.

V and J are TRBV7-2 and TRBJ2-7; a possible D gene is TRBD1 (6 bases). V shed 5 bases and J shed 4 bases, with 12 bases lying between them. Germline CDR1 reads SGHTA; CDR2 reads FQGNSA. This CDR3 region has 13 residues. The CDR3 nucleotides read TGTGCCAGCAGCAAAAACAGGGTTTACGAGCAGTACTTC. It is translated as CASSKNRVYEQYF.

This clonotype appeared many times. The CDR3 DNA reads as TGTGCCAGCAGGCCTGCCCTAGCGGCCTACGAGCAGTACTTC. It specifies CASRPALAAYEQYF. The chain recombines TRBV28 with TRBJ2-7, with 7 bases lining up with TRBD2. The CDR3 runs to 14 residues. The ends lost 6 bases at V and 2 bases at J; junction bases unmatched: 7. Germline CDR1 is MDHEN and CDR2 is SYDVKM. The variable domain in full, with the rest retrieved from reference TRBV28 and TRBJ2-7, is DVKVTQSSRYLVKRTGEKVFLECVQDMDHENMFWYRQDPGLGLRLIYFSYDVKMKEKGDIPEGYSVSREKKERFSLILESASTNQTSMYLCASRPALAAYEQYFGPGTRLTVT.

This clonotype was seen repeatedly, ten times or more. V gene TRBV5-1 combines with J gene TRBJ1-1; no clear D. The CDR3 is 14 residues long. The germline V and J ends were trimmed by 1 base and 1 base, with 8 bases remaining between them. Per the germline V gene, CDR1 is SGHRS and CDR2 is YFSETQ. This CDR3 reads CASSLKDPNTEAFF. The CDR3 DNA is TGCGCCAGCAGCTTGAAGGACCCGAACACTGAAGCTTTCTTT.

The J gene is TRBJ2-5, the V gene TRBV2, with D possibly being TRBD1 or TRBD2 (5 bases each). V was shortened by 6 bases and J by 12 bases, with 26 bases between the two germline ends. The germline gives CDR1 SNHLY, CDR2 FYNNEI. CDR3 size: 15 residues. DNA for the CDR3: TGTGCCAGCAGGCCAACGTGGGGGAATCAGAGCGAGGAGTACTTC. It yields the protein CASRPTWGNQSEEYF.

V usage is TRBV20-1 and J usage is TRBJ1-1, with D unclear. Germline loops: CDR1 DFQATT, CDR2 SNEGSKA (reference sequence). CDR3 size: 13 residues. Trimming removed 6 bases from V and 1 base from J, with 12 bases in between. The chain's CDR3 is CSAPAGGNTEAFF. The CDR3 DNA reads TGCAGTGCCCCTGCGGGTGGGAACACTGAAGCTTTCTTT.

Sample share makes this clonotype medium-sized. CDR3 sequence: CASSFMDRTKSPLHF. In nucleotides, the CDR3 is TGTGCCAGCAGTTTCATGGACAGGACGAAGTCACCCCTCCACTTT. The gene calls are TRBV6-5 and TRBJ1-6; 7 bases line up with TRBD1. Per germline, CDR1 MNHEY and CDR2 SVGAGI. The CDR3 spans 15 residues. J lost 10 bases, V lost 4 bases, and 10 bases had no gene match.

This clonotype was seen at least ten times. The DNA for the CDR3 is TGTGCCAGCACTTCACCCGGGACACTCCGCTCCTACGAGCAGTACTTC. This encodes CASTSPGTLRSYEQYF. This rearrangement joins TRBV6-2 or TRBV6-3 to TRBJ2-7, with a possible D match to TRBD1 (6 bases). Germline values: CDR1 MNHEY, CDR2 SVGEGT. CDR3 length: 16 residues. V lost 7 bases and J 0 bases, leaving 19 bases between the germline ends.

Many counts were recorded for this clonotype. A read error may explain this, as a much larger clone is one base away. This chain uses TRBV5-1 with TRBJ1-4; TRBD1 matches 7 bases. After removal of 4 bases from V and 8 bases from J, the junction contained 11 bases not matched to a gene. This CDR3 is 15 amino acids long. Germline V CDR1 and CDR2: SGHRS, YFSETQ. Here the CDR3 DNA reads TGCGCCAGCAGCAATCACGACAGGGAAGGCGAAAAACTGTTTTTT. This gives the protein CASSNHDREGEKLFF. Complete variable domain (other parts from reference TRBV5-1 and TRBJ1-4): KAGVTQTPRYLIKTRGQQVTLSCSPISGHRSVSWYQQTPGQGLQFLFEYFSETQRNKGNFPGRFSGRQFSNSRSEMNVSTLELGDSALYLCASSNHDREGEKLFFGSGTQLSVL.

The V call is TRBV12-3 or TRBV12-4, the J call TRBJ1-5; D perhaps matches TRBD1 (6 bases). V was cut by 2 bases and J by 1 base, with 9 bases left in between. The CDR3 runs to 15 residues. The CDR3 region has the DNA TGTGCCAGCAGTTTAACGGGGGCGAGCAATCAGCCCCAGCATTTT. This encodes CASSLTGASNQPQHF.

V usage is TRBV10-3 and J usage is TRBJ1-5; 8 nucleotides match TRBD1. Germline V gene data show CDR1 as ENHRY and CDR2 as SYGVKD. Trimming took 2 bases from V and 7 from J; bases not matched to a gene: 1. The CDR3 contains 13 residues. The CDR3 DNA follows: TGTGCCATCAGTGAGGACAGGGGCCAGCCCCAGCATTTT. Its protein is CAISEDRGQPQHF.

The chain employs TRBV7-8 and TRBJ2-7; 9 nucleotides align to TRBD1. This CDR3 region has 15 residues. Trimming took 4 bases from V and 3 from J; bases not matched to a gene: 7. Germline CDR1 is SGHVS and CDR2 is FQNEAQ. DNA of the CDR3: TGTGCCAGCAGCTCCATACCGGGACAGGGCTACGAGCAGTACTTC. It codes for CASSSIPGQGYEQYF.

The V gene is TRBV20-1, the J gene TRBJ1-1, with 10 bases that match TRBD1. The CDR3 spans 16 residues. Germline-derived CDR1 and CDR2 are DFQATT and SNEGSKA (reference sequence). V lost 0 bases and J lost 5; bases outside the gene matches: 9. CDR3 nucleotide sequence: TGCAGTGCTAGAGACCTCGACAGGGGGCGTATTACTGAAGCTTTCTTT. Amino acids: CSARDLDRGRITEAFF.

The J gene is TRBJ2-5, the V gene TRBV5-6; D tentatively reads TRBD1 or TRBD2 (6 bases each). The CDR3 loop spans 13 amino acids. The germline V gene has CDR1 SGHDT and CDR2 YYEEEE. Trimming took 1 base from V and 9 from J, leaving 13 bases between them. The CDR3 sequence: CASSLWGAWPQYF. CDR3 nucleotide sequence: TGTGCCAGCAGCTTGTGGGGGGCTTGGCCCCAGTACTTC.

This clonotype was observed once. The chain has TRBV29-1 and TRBJ2-7, with D possibly TRBD1 on 6 matching bases. CDR1 and CDR2 from the germline V gene are SQVTM and ANQGSEA. V dropped 6 bases and J dropped 3 bases, with 9 bases sitting between them. CDR3 size: 11 residues. The CDR3 reads CSVGDNYEQYF. The CDR3 region has the DNA TGCAGCGTGGGGGACAACTACGAGCAGTACTTC.

The V and J genes are TRBV6-2 or TRBV6-3 and TRBJ1-1, with 9 bases identical to TRBD1. Trimming took 10 bases from V and 5 from J; bases not matched to a gene: 8. The CDR3 is made up of 13 amino acids. In germline, CDR1 is MNHEY, CDR2 SVGEGT. CDR3 sequence (DNA): TGTGCCACCAGAACAGGGGGCCGGACTGAAGCTTTCTTT. Its protein product is CATRTGGRTEAFF.

The chain uses TRBV9 and TRBJ1-2, with TRBD1 as a possible D gene (5 bases). V was cut by 0 bases and J by 6 bases, with 12 bases left in between. CDR1 is SGDLS and CDR2 is YYNGEE in the germline V gene. CDR3 length equals 14 residues. In DNA, the CDR3 is TGTGCCAGCAGCGTAGCGCCAGGGAGGGATGGCTACACCTTC. It encodes CASSVAPGRDGYTF.

The chain uses TRBV19 and TRBJ1-6; no firm D call. In germline, CDR1 is LNHDA, CDR2 SQIVND (reference sequence). Trimming shortened V by 2 bases and J by 7 bases, and 6 bases separated the two germline ends. The CDR3 runs 13 residues. The CDR3 nucleotides read TGTGCCAGTAGTATAAGTCGGAATTCACCCCTCCACTTT. Amino acids: CASSISRNSPLHF.